This entry describes one TCR beta chain. CDR1 MNHNY and CDR2 SVGAGI come from the germline V gene (reference sequence). The J segment lost 5 bases and the V segment lost 6 bases, leaving 6 bases of the junction unmatched. The CDR3 length is 13 residues. The sample is drawn from a study of blood T cell repertoires in COVID-19. Study context: From the United States, Italy and Spain came samples of acute and convalescent COVID-19. T cells, B-cell-depleted T cells, or PBMCs provided the cDNA or gDNA that served as material.

Per the authors' pipeline: Estimated nucleated cell counts came from reference gene primer amplification. Using immunoSEQ multiplex PCR, the repertoire was profiled, and TCRdb retains in-frame clones only, with some absent. That table is the source of V, J and clone size, and D and trimming were worked out from the DNA. The sample consists of roughly 140,000 clones, 81% of them appearing once. This chain uses TRBV6-6 with TRBJ2-7, with 8 bases aligning to TRBD1. The specimen was peripheral blood. The origin of this receptor is a human donor in a cohort sampled during active COVID-19. CDR3 protein: CASSSGGKDEQYF. DNA for the CDR3: TGTGCCAGCAGCTCAGGGGGCAAGGACGAGCAGTACTTC.